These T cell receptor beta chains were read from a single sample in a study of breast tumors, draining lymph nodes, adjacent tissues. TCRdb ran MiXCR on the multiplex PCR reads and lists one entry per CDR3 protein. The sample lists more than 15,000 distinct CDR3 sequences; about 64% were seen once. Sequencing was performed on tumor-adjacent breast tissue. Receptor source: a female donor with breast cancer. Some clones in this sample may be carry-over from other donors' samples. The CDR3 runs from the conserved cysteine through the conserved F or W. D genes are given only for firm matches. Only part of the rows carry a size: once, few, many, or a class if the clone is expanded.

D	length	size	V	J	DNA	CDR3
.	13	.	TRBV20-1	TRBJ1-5	TGCAGTGCTCGACGGACAGACAATCAGCCCCAGCATTTT	CSARRTDNQPQHF
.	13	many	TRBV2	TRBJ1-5	TGTGCCAGCAGTAGGGAAGGAGATCAGCCCCAGCATTTT	CASSREGDQPQHF
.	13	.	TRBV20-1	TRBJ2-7	TGCAGTGCTAGAGGATATGAAGATTACGAGCAGTACTTC	CSARGYEDYEQYF
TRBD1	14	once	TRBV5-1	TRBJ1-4	TGCGCCAGCAGCTTAGGTGCAGGGGGGGAAAAACTGTTTTTT	CASSLGAGGEKLFF
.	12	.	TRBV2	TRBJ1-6	TGTGCCAGTGCAGGGGTTGGCTCACCCCTCCACTTT	CASAGVGSPLHF
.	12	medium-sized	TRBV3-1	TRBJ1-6	TGTGCCAGCAGCCCCCCTGATTCACCCCTCCACTTT	CASSPPDSPLHF
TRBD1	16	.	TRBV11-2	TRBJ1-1	TGTGCCAGCAGGCCTATGGGACAGGCAGGTAACACTGAAGCTTTCTTT	CASRPMGQAGNTEAFF
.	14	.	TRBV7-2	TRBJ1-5	TGTGCCAGCAGCCCCGATAAAGTTAGCGCGCCCCAGCATTTT	CASSPDKVSAPQHF
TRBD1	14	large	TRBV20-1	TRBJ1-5	TGCAGTGCTAGGACAGGGTCTGAAGGTCAGCCCCAGCATTTT	CSARTGSEGQPQHF
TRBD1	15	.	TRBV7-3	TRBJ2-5	TGTGCCAGCAGCCTTGGACAGGGCTTTCAAGAGACCCAGTACTTC	CASSLGQGFQETQYF
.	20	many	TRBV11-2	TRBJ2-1	TGTGCCAGCAGCTTAGTTGGCACAAGCTTCCAGCGGAGCTCCTACAATGAGCAGTTCTTC	CASSLVGTSFQRSSYNEQFF
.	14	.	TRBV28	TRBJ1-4	TGTGCCAGCAGTTCTGCTGCAACTAATGAAAAACTGTTTTTT	CASSSAATNEKLFF
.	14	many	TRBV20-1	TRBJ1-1	TGCAGTGCTAGAGCAGGGGAAGGGAACACTGAAGCTTTCTTT	CSARAGEGNTEAFF
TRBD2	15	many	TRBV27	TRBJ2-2	TGTGCCAGCAGTGGTAGCGGGGTTCGAACCGGGGAGCTGTTTTTT	CASSGSGVRTGELFF
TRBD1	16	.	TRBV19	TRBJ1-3	TGTGCCAGTAGTCCGGACAGGGGGATCTCTGGAAACACCATATATTTT	CASSPDRGISGNTIYF
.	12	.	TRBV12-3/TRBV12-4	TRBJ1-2	TGTGCCAGCGGGGACGGGAACTATGGCTACACCTTC	CASGDGNYGYTF
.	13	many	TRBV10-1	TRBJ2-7	TGCGCCAGCAGTCGGGACATCAGAGGCGAGCAGTACTTC	CASSRDIRGEQYF
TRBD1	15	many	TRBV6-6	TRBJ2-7	TGTGCCAGCAGTCCGCGGGGACAGGCCGCCTACGAGCAGTACTTC	CASSPRGQAAYEQYF
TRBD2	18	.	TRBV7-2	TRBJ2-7	TGTGCCAGCAGCCACACACCGGGACTAGCGGGGGGGTTCTACGAGCAGTACTTC	CASSHTPGLAGGFYEQYF
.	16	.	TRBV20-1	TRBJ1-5	TGCAGTGCTAGAGAGCTACAGGGACCACGCAATCAGCCCCAGCATTTT	CSARELQGPRNQPQHF
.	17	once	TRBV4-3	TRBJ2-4	TGCGCCAGCAGCCAAGATTTATTTCTAGAGAGTTCGGACATTCAGTACTTC	CASSQDLFLESSDIQYF
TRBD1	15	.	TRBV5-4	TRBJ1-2	TGTGCCAGCAGAAAGGACAGGGAGGGGAACTATGGCTACACCTTC	CASRKDREGNYGYTF
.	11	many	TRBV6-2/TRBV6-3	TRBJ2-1	TGTGCCAGCAGTAGGTACAATGAGCAGTTCTTC	CASSRYNEQFF
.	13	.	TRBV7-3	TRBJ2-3	TGTGCCAGCAGCTTACCAGGGGCAGATACGCAGTATTTT	CASSLPGADTQYF
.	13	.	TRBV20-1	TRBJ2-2	TGCAGTGCTAGCAGGCCTAACACCGGGGAGCTGTTTTTT	CSASRPNTGELFF
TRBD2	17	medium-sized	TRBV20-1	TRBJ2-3	TGCAGTGCCACCAGACTAGCGGGGGGAGCTAGCACAGATACGCAGTATTTT	CSATRLAGGASTDTQYF
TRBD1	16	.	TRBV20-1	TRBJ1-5	TGCAGTGCTAGAGATATAACAGGGGCAGCGAATCAGCCCCAGCATTTT	CSARDITGAANQPQHF
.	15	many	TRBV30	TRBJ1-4	TGTGCCTGGAGTCCTGAGACCCTAGCCTTTGAAAAACTGTTTTTT	CAWSPETLAFEKLFF
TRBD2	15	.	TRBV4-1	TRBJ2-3	TGCGCCAGCAGCCAACTAGCGGTCAGCACAGATACGCAGTATTTT	CASSQLAVSTDTQYF
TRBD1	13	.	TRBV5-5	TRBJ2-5	TGTGCCAGCAGCTTGGGACAGGGGGAGACCCAGTACTTC	CASSLGQGETQYF
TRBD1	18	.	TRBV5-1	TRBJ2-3	TGCGCCAGCAGCTTGGATGGACAGGGTGAACGGGTCACAGATACGCAGTATTTT	CASSLDGQGERVTDTQYF
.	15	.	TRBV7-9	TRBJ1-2	TGTGCCAGCAGCTCCAGCGGGGACGCTCACTATGGCTACACCTTC	CASSSSGDAHYGYTF
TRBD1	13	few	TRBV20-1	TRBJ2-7	TGCAGTGCTAGGGACAGGCCGTCCTACGAGCAGTACTTC	CSARDRPSYEQYF
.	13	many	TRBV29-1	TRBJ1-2	TGCAGCGTTGAAGATTTGGGATTACAAGGCTACACCTTC	CSVEDLGLQGYTF
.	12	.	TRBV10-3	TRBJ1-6	TGTGCCATCAGTGTAGAAAATTCACCCCTCCACTTT	CAISVENSPLHF
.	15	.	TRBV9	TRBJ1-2	TGTGCCAGCAGCTCCCGAGGGTGGGGCTCCTCTGGCTACACCTTC	CASSSRGWGSSGYTF
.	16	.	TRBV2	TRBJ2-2	TGTGCCAGCAGTGAATTGGGCGGGATGAACACCGGGGAGCTGTTTTTT	CASSELGGMNTGELFF
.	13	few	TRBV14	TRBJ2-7	TGTGCCAGCAGCCTCACAGAGATGAGCGAGCAGTACTTC	CASSLTEMSEQYF
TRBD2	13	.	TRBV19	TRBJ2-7	TGTGCCAGTAGTACCGGACTAGGAGGCGAGCAGTACTTC	CASSTGLGGEQYF
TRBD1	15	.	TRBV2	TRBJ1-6	TGTGCCAGCAAAGGACAGGGGGGGAGTGGTTCACCCCTCCACTTT	CASKGQGGSGSPLHF
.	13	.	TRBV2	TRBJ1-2	TGTGCCAGCTCCGGGGGGGGAAACTATGGCTACACCTTC	CASSGGGNYGYTF
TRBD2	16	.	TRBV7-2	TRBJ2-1	TGTGCCAGCAGCCTGGGACTAGCGGGGGTATACAATGAGCAGTTCTTC	CASSLGLAGVYNEQFF
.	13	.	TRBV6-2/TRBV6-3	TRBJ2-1	TGTGCCAGCAGTTACTCGGATAGGAATGAGCAGTTCTTC	CASSYSDRNEQFF
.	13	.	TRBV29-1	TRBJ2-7	TGCAGCGTCGGACAGCGGAGCTCCTACGAGCAGTACTTC	CSVGQRSSYEQYF
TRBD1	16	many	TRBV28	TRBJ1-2	TGTGCCAGCAGCCCTGGAGGACAGGGGGATGTCTATGGCTACACCTTC	CASSPGGQGDVYGYTF
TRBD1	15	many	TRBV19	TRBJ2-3	TGTGCCAGTAGTAAACAGGGGAGTGTGACAGATACGCAGTATTTT	CASSKQGSVTDTQYF
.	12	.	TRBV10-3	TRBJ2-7	TGTGCCGTGGGGACACCCACCTACGAGCAGTACTTC	CAVGTPTYEQYF
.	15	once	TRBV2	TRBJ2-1	TGTGCCAGCTCCGGACAGATCGAATCCTACAATGAGCAGTTCTTC	CASSGQIESYNEQFF